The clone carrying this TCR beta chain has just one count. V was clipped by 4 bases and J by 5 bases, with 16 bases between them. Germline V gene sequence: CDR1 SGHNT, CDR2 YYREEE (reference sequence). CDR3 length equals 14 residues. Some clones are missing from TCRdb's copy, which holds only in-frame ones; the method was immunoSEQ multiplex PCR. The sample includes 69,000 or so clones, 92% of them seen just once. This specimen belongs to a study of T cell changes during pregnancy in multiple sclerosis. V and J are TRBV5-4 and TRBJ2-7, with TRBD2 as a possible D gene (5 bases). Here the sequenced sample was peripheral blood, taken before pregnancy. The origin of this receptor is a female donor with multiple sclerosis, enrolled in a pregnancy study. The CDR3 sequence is CASSTELYGNEQYF. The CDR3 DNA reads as TGTGCCAGCAGCACCGAGTTATACGGGAACGAGCAGTACTTC.